This TCR beta chain was captured by sequencing in a study of regulatory T cells in long-lasting Graves disease. Whole-study results and caveats: Few sampled subjects may have lowered accuracy.

In building TCR beta libraries, iRepertoire HTBI primers were used together with Arm-PCR of CDR3 regions. TCRdb re-derived calls from the multiplex PCR reads in MiXCR, one entry per CDR3 protein. The sample shows around 400,000 distinct CDR3 sequences, under 25% of them seen only once. The CDR3 sequence is 14 residues long. V was cut by 5 bases and J by 4 bases, with 11 bases left in between. Per germline, CDR1 MGHDK and CDR2 SYGVNS. Time point here: persistent/refractory GD, antithyroid drugs over 5 years with positive TRAb. Scientists built the TCR library using RNA that was extracted from PBMCs. This clonotype was seen repeatedly, ten times or more. Its antigen is not identified.

The receptor was isolated from a female donor with Graves disease. Sequences were derived from peripheral blood mononuclear cells (PBMCs), sampled when the disease was refractory, from a patient treated with antithyroid drugs. This chain joins TRBV25-1 and TRBJ1-4; a possible D gene is TRBD1 (5 bases). In nucleotides, the CDR3 is TGTGCCAGCAGTACGACAGCCCGTAATGAAAAACTGTTTTTT. Protein sequence: CASSTTARNEKLFF.